This note documents a single T cell receptor beta chain sequence. Antigen: not known. This sample was included in a study of shared clonotypes between healthy human individuals. Notes on the study in general: All-four-donor shared clonotypes had higher generation probabilities than non-shared clonotypes did. Researchers found naive subsets generally carried larger estimated richness than memory subsets.

Investigators spread the genomic DNA of each subset evenly over several immunoSEQ plates. Assay used: immunoSEQ multiplex PCR; TCRdb lists only in-frame clones, some missing. The sample yields hundreds of thousands of clones, around 95% seen once. CD45RO-negative CD8 cells positively selected for CCR7 made up the naive population, which excluded terminally differentiated effector memory CD45RA+ cells. The germline V and J ends were trimmed by 0 bases and 5 bases, with 10 bases remaining between them. This CDR3 comprises 15 residues. Germline loops: CDR1 KGHSH, CDR2 LQKENI. This clonotype was obtained from a woman in her thirties in good health. The chain carries TRBV18 and TRBJ2-2; maybe TRBD1 (5 bases). Material: naive CD8+ T cells sorted from blood. CDR3: CASSPPPGLTGELFF. The CDR3 nucleotides are TGTGCCAGCTCACCACCCCCAGGGTTAACCGGGGAGCTGTTTTTT.